Below, 25 T cell receptor beta chains from the same sample are listed, as sequenced in a study of T cells after posttransplantation cyclophosphamide. Cyclophosphamide on days +3 and +4 followed busulfan-fludarabine conditioning and a marrow graft. Produced via immunoSEQ multiplex PCR; TCRdb's table is partial and in-frame only. The counts give roughly 3,200 clones, none of them seen only once; 13% is held by the top ten. Material: PBMCs, obtained after allogeneic stem cell transplant with posttransplant cyclophosphamide. These receptors were taken from a female patient aged 55-70 years who received an allogeneic stem cell transplant from a related donor and was CMV-positive. Some T cells may be transferred from the graft donor.

This clone showed up many times. The chain recombines TRBV5-4 with TRBJ1-1; 7 nucleotides agree with TRBD1. The CDR3 spans 17 residues. The J segment lost 0 bases and the V segment lost 5 bases, leaving 13 bases of the junction unmatched. From germline, CDR1 is SGHNT and CDR2 YYREEE (reference sequence). Here the CDR3 DNA reads TGTGCCAGCAGGGGGACCCGTTCAGGGGGGTTGAACACTGAAGCTTTCTTT. It yields the protein CASRGTRSGGLNTEAFF.

This clone was detected only a few times. This chain joins TRBV5-4 and TRBJ2-3, with 8 bases fitting TRBD1. Germline V CDR1 and CDR2: SGHNT, YYREEE (reference sequence). CDR3 size: 14 residues. The V segment lost 1 base and the J segment 6 bases; nucleotides outside the gene matches: 4. This CDR3 reads CASSLNQGADTQYF. CDR3 in DNA: TGTGCCAGCAGCTTGAACCAGGGGGCGGATACGCAGTATTTT.

This clone was observed at least ten times. J is TRBJ2-1 and V is TRBV28, with a tentative D call TRBD2 (6 bases). The germline gives CDR1 MDHEN, CDR2 SYDVKM. The CDR3 length is 15 residues. The germline V and J ends were trimmed by 6 bases and 5 bases, with 17 bases remaining between them. The CDR3 DNA reads TGTGCCAGCAGGTCCTTTGGTGCGGGGAACAATGAGCAGTTCTTC. It codes for CASRSFGAGNNEQFF.

In this sample, this clone turned up many times. The chain recombines TRBV7-2 with TRBJ2-1, with 9 bases identical to TRBD2. From germline, CDR1 is SGHTA and CDR2 FQGNSA. This CDR3 comprises 17 residues. V gave up 4 bases and J gave up 4 bases; unmatched junction bases: 11. CDR3 protein: CASSSSSGGPPYNEQFF. CDR3 in DNA: TGTGCCAGCAGCTCCTCAAGCGGGGGGCCCCCTTACAATGAGCAGTTCTTC.

This clone showed up many times. The CDR3 reads CATSDARASGYNEQFF. Here the CDR3 DNA reads TGTGCCACCAGTGATGCGCGGGCTAGCGGTTACAATGAGCAGTTCTTC. The chain recombines TRBV24-1 with TRBJ2-1; 7 bases are shared with TRBD2. Germline V gene sequence: CDR1 KGHDR, CDR2 SFDVKD. CDR3 length: 16 amino acids. Germline trimming cut 3 bases from V and 4 bases from J; bases unmatched to any gene: 8.

The table lists this clone with many counts. This rearrangement joins TRBV14 to TRBJ1-6; TRBD1 matches 7 bases. After removal of 3 bases from V and 2 bases from J, the junction contained 16 bases not matched to a gene. The CDR3 loop spans 20 amino acids. Per the germline V gene, CDR1 is SGHDN and CDR2 is FVKESK. This CDR3 reads CASSHVTGFNRGPYNSPLHF. The CDR3, as DNA: TGTGCCAGCAGCCATGTGACAGGGTTCAATCGAGGGCCCTATAATTCACCCCTCCACTTT.

This clone is termed medium-sized. The V call is TRBV15, the J call TRBJ2-1; 7 bases match TRBD2. J was trimmed by 5 bases and V by 0 bases; bases with no gene match: 7. The CDR3 is made up of 16 amino acids. The germline gives CDR1 LNHNV, CDR2 YYDKDF (reference sequence). CDR3 DNA: TGTGCCACCAGCAGAGATCGAGGCGGGAGCCACAATGAGCAGTTCTTC. Its protein is CATSRDRGGSHNEQFF. The full variable domain, rest sourced from reference TRBV15 and TRBJ2-1, is DAMVIQNPRYQVTQFGKPVTLSCSQTLNHNVMYWYQQKSSQAPKLLFHYYDKDFNNEADTPDNFQSRRPNTSFCFLDIRSPGLGDTAMYLCATSRDRGGSHNEQFFGPGTRLTVL.

This clone was recorded at least ten times. This rearrangement joins TRBV5-1 to TRBJ2-1; TRBD2 is a possible D gene (6 bases). Germline V CDR1 and CDR2: SGHRS, YFSETQ. V was cut by 1 base and J by 3 bases, with 11 bases left in between. The CDR3 length is 15 residues. CDR3 amino acids: CASSLPPSDYNEQFF. CDR3 nucleotides: TGCGCCAGCAGCTTGCCCCCTAGCGACTACAATGAGCAGTTCTTC.

This clone was seen many times. The rearrangement uses TRBV19 and TRBJ1-4; the D gene is possibly TRBD1 (6 bases). The V end lost 3 bases, the J end lost 4 bases, and 15 bases lay between the germline ends. Germline V gives CDR1 LNHDA, CDR2 SQIVND (reference sequence). This CDR3 has 16 amino acids. The CDR3 nucleotides read TGTGCCAGTAGTATTCCTCGACAGGCCCTTAATGAAAAACTGTTTTTT. Residues: CASSIPRQALNEKLFF.

Many counts were recorded for this clone. The chain combines TRBV7-8 with TRBJ1-1; D not resolved. The CDR3 extends over 14 amino acids. V gave up 3 bases and J gave up 6 bases, with 14 bases separating them. Per germline, CDR1 SGHVS and CDR2 FQNEAQ. The CDR3 loop reads CASSFYRGGAEAFF. The DNA for the CDR3 is TGTGCCAGCAGCTTTTACCGGGGTGGCGCTGAAGCTTTCTTT.

This clone was counted ten times or more. In DNA form, the CDR3 reads TGTGCCAGCAGTGCCCAAGGACAGGGGAAAGGAGATACGCAGTATTTT. The encoded protein is CASSAQGQGKGDTQYF. The chain couples TRBV9 to TRBJ2-3, with 9 bases fitting TRBD1. Losses at the gene ends were 5 bases for V and 5 bases for J; bases not matched to a gene: 12. The CDR3 length is 16 residues. Germline V gives CDR1 SGDLS, CDR2 YYNGEE.

The table lists this clone with many counts. The V and J genes are TRBV28 and TRBJ1-1; D ambiguous. The CDR3 has 14 amino acids. The V end was cut by 3 bases, the J end by 1 base, with 9 bases between. Germline loops: CDR1 MDHEN, CDR2 SYDVKM. The CDR3 sequence: CASSFIGPNTEAFF. The CDR3 DNA reads as TGTGCCAGCAGTTTCATAGGGCCGAACACTGAAGCTTTCTTT. Full variable domain (outside the CDR3, taken from reference TRBV28 and TRBJ1-1): DVKVTQSSRYLVKRTGEKVFLECVQDMDHENMFWYRQDPGLGLRLIYFSYDVKMKEKGDIPEGYSVSREKKERFSLILESASTNQTSMYLCASSFIGPNTEAFFGQGTRLTVV.

This clone was seen many times. The chain carries TRBV7-8 and TRBJ2-1; 7 bases are a match to TRBD2. The V segment lost 5 bases and the J segment 6 bases; nucleotides outside the gene matches: 10. CDR1 and CDR2 from the germline V gene are SGHVS and FQNEAQ. The CDR3 sequence is 15 residues long. CDR3 sequence (DNA): TGTGCCAGCAGCGTCGGGGGGTTTGGAGGCAATGAGCAGTTCTTC. Translation: CASSVGGFGGNEQFF.

Ten or more counts support this clone. The J gene is TRBJ1-5, the V gene TRBV4-1, with D uncertain. The CDR3 sequence is 17 residues long. Per germline, CDR1 MGHRA and CDR2 YSYEKL. The V and J ends lost 0 bases and 3 bases respectively, with 15 bases between them. This CDR3 reads CASSQEVVGRNNQPQHF. The CDR3 DNA reads as TGCGCCAGCAGCCAAGAAGTGGTTGGCAGGAACAATCAGCCCCAGCATTTT.

This clone showed up many times. The V gene is TRBV7-2, the J gene TRBJ2-3; D remains unclear. Germline V gene data show CDR1 as SGHTA and CDR2 as FQGNSA. The V and J ends lost 4 bases and 3 bases respectively, with 14 bases between them. This CDR3 has 15 amino acids. CDR3 coding DNA: TGTGCCAGCAGCTCCAACCCTAGAAATACAGATACGCAGTATTTT. Its translation: CASSSNPRNTDTQYF.

In its sample, this clone ranks as medium-sized. The gene calls are TRBV9 and TRBJ2-7, with D possibly matching TRBD2 (6 bases). The V gene's germline CDR1 is SGDLS and CDR2 YYNGEE. Trimming shortened V by 5 bases and J by 7 bases, and 16 bases separated the two germline ends. CDR3 length: 13 residues. CDR3 sequence: CASRTADYGEQYF. DNA of the CDR3: TGTGCCAGCAGGACCGCGGACTATGGAGAGCAGTACTTC.

The rearrangement joins TRBV29-1 to TRBJ1-1, with D possibly TRBD1 on 6 matching bases. V was pared by 2 bases and J by 1 base, with 11 bases between. This CDR3 has 14 amino acids. Germline values: CDR1 SQVTM, CDR2 ANQGSEA. In nucleotides, the CDR3 is TGCAGCGTTGAACGGGGGGCGGCGAACACTGAAGCTTTCTTT. Translating it yields CSVERGAANTEAFF.

Many counts were recorded for this clone. This chain connects TRBV11-3 to TRBJ2-1; D perhaps matches TRBD2 (7 bases). The CDR3 loop spans 15 amino acids. V was shortened by 5 bases and J by 7 bases, with 18 bases between the two germline ends. Germline CDR1 SGHNT, CDR2 YENEEA. Written as DNA, the CDR3 is TGTGCCAGCAGCCGGGGGGCTAGCGGAGCGAATGAGCAGTTCTTC. Translating it yields CASSRGASGANEQFF. The whole variable domain, remainder taken from reference TRBV11-3 and TRBJ2-1, is EAGVVQSPRYKIIEKKQPVAFWCNPISGHNTLYWYLQNLGQGPELLIRYENEEAVDDSQLPKDRFSAERLKGVDSTLKIQPAELGDSAVYLCASSRGASGANEQFFGPGTRLTVL.

The table lists this clone with many counts. The chain carries TRBV27 and TRBJ2-7; 9 nucleotides align to TRBD1. The CDR3 extends over 15 amino acids. V lost 5 bases and J lost 6; bases outside the gene matches: 11. Germline lookup yields CDR1 MNHEY and CDR2 SMNVEV (reference sequence). The DNA for the CDR3 is TGTGCCAGCAGTCTCGGCGGGACAGGGACAGGCGAGCAGTACTTC. Encoded protein: CASSLGGTGTGEQYF.

The chain carries TRBV5-4 and TRBJ2-3, with 12 nucleotides matching TRBD2. CDR3 length: 16 amino acids. CDR1 and CDR2 (germline): SGHNT, YYREEE (reference sequence). Trimming at V came to 4 bases and at J to 3 bases, leaving 6 bases not matched to a gene. In nucleotides, the CDR3 is TGTGCCAGCAGCACCGGACTAGCGGGGCCAACAGATACGCAGTATTTT. It yields the protein CASSTGLAGPTDTQYF.

This clone is medium-sized (0.01 to 0.1%) in the sample. The chain couples TRBV6-4 to TRBJ2-4, with TRBD2 matching 8 bases. Germline loops: CDR1 MRHNA, CDR2 SNTAGT. The junction had 12 bases not matched to a gene; V was cut back by 8 bases and J by 3 bases. The CDR3 is made up of 16 amino acids. In DNA, the CDR3 is TGTGCCAGCTCGGGAGTTGCGGGAGGTATCAAAAACATTCAGTACTTC. Amino acids: CASSGVAGGIKNIQYF.

In its sample, this clone was seen many times. This rearrangement joins TRBV5-1 to TRBJ2-7, with D tentatively TRBD1 (6 bases). The V and J ends lost 4 bases and 5 bases respectively, with 10 bases between them. The CDR3 has 12 amino acids. Germline V CDR1 and CDR2: SGHRS, YFSETQ. The CDR3 region is CASSGDMNEQYF. The CDR3 bases are TGCGCCAGCAGCGGGGACATGAACGAGCAGTACTTC.

This clone was observed many times. The rearrangement links TRBV6-1 to TRBJ2-7; maybe TRBD2 (7 bases). Looked up from germline, CDR1 is MNHNS and CDR2 is SASEGT. The CDR3 has 13 residues. Trimming cost V 6 bases and J 1 base, with 10 bases left between them. CDR3 DNA: TGTGCCAGCAGGGGGGGGCTTTCCTACGAGCAGTACTTC. It yields the protein CASRGGLSYEQYF.

The sample holds many counts of this clone. CDR3 coding DNA: TGTGCCAGCAGCGTGAATTCAGCGGGAGCGACCTACGAGCAGTACTTC. It encodes CASSVNSAGATYEQYF. The J gene is TRBJ2-7, the V gene TRBV9, with 8 bases identical to TRBD2. The CDR3 spans 16 residues. CDR1 is SGDLS, CDR2 YYNGEE, per germline. Trimming at V came to 2 bases and at J to 2 bases, leaving 9 bases not matched to a gene.

This clone came up a few times. The V call is TRBV13, the J call TRBJ2-2; D gene ambiguous. This CDR3 contains 14 residues. Deletions cut 4 bases from V and 6 bases from J, with 12 bases between. Germline V gene sequence: CDR1 PRHDT, CDR2 FYEKMQ (reference sequence). CDR3 nucleotides: TGTGCCAGCAGCTCCAGTGGTAGGGCCGGGGAGCTGTTTTTT. Its translation: CASSSSGRAGELFF.